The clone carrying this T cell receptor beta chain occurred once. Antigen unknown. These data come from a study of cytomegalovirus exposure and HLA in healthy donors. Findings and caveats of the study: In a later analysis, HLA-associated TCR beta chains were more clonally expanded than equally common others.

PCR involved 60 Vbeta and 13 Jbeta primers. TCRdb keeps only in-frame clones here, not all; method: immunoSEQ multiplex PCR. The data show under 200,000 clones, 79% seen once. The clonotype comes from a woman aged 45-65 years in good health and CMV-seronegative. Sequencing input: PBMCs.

CDR3 bases: TGTGCCAGCAGAGGAAAGGGGCTGTCCTACGAGCAGTACTTC. This sequence encodes CASRGKGLSYEQYF. The genes are TRBV6-9 and TRBJ2-7; D might be TRBD1 (5 bases). CDR1 and CDR2 from the germline V gene are MNHGY and SVAAGI. The CDR3 contains 14 residues. Trimming left V 6 bases short and J 1 base short, with 13 bases between.